A selection of T cell receptor beta chains follows, all from one sample in a study of blood T cell repertoires in COVID-19. Sequencing was performed with immunoSEQ multiplex PCR; in TCRdb, only in-frame clones are kept and a portion is missing. The data hold 250,000 to 350,000 clones, with approximately 90% observed a single time. Material for sequencing was peripheral blood. These receptors originate from a woman aged 55 to 70 with acute or convalescent COVID-19. The CDR3 runs from the conserved cysteine through the conserved F or W. D genes are given only for firm matches. Not all rows give a size; the values are once, few, many and, for expanded clones, a class.

DNA | CDR3 | V | D | size | J
TGTGCCAGTAGTCCCCTAAAACTAGCGGGAATCAATGAGCAGTTCTTC | CASSPLKLAGINEQFF | TRBV19 | TRBD2 | . | TRBJ2-1
TGTGCCAGTAGGACCTCAGGGTCCGATACGCAGTATTTT | CASRTSGSDTQYF | TRBV19 | . | . | TRBJ2-3
TGTGCCAGCAGCCCCGGGACTAGAGGAGAGACCCAGTACTTC | CASSPGTRGETQYF | TRBV11-1 | TRBD2 | . | TRBJ2-5
TGTGCCACCAGGGGGCAGGGTAGCCACGGGGAGCTGTTTTTT | CATRGQGSHGELFF | TRBV24-1 | . | . | TRBJ2-2
TGTGCCAGCAGTTATGTCCGGAGGTACACTGAAGCTTTCTTT | CASSYVRRYTEAFF | TRBV6-5 | . | . | TRBJ1-1
TGTGCCAGCAGTTTAGAGGCAGGGGGCACGAGCGAGCAGTACTTC | CASSLEAGGTSEQYF | TRBV27 | TRBD1 | . | TRBJ2-7
TGTGCCAGCTCACCCCTAGACAGGGGGCGACGTGATGGCTACACCTTC | CASSPLDRGRRDGYTF | TRBV18 | TRBD1 | . | TRBJ1-2
TGTGCCAGCAGCCCAAGTCGGGGTCGGGGTGAGCAGTTCTTC | CASSPSRGRGEQFF | TRBV7-8 | . | . | TRBJ2-1
TGTGCCAGCAGTTTAGGGTCCCAGGGTGTCAATCAGCCCCAGCATTTT | CASSLGSQGVNQPQHF | TRBV7-2 | . | . | TRBJ1-5
TGTGCCAGCAGCCGCGGTGGGAGAAGCTACAATGAGCAGTTCTTC | CASSRGGRSYNEQFF | TRBV14 | . | once | TRBJ2-1
TGTGCCAGCAGACCGGGACAGGGGGTGACCGGGGAGCTGTTTTTT | CASRPGQGVTGELFF | TRBV28 | TRBD1 | . | TRBJ2-2
TGTGCCAGCAGCCCAGAGGGGGAGCCCTACAATGAGCAGTTCTTC | CASSPEGEPYNEQFF | TRBV5-4 | . | . | TRBJ2-1
TGTGCCAGCAGTGCGACAGGCGTCTCCTACGAGCAGTACTTC | CASSATGVSYEQYF | TRBV6-2/TRBV6-3 | . | once | TRBJ2-7
TGTGCCAGCAGCTCCGGGACTATTATCTACGAGCAGTACTTC | CASSSGTIIYEQYF | TRBV5-8 | TRBD2 | . | TRBJ2-7
TGTGCCAGCAGCAGAGCGGGAGGGGGGCCCGGGGAGCTGTTTTTT | CASSRAGGGPGELFF | TRBV7-9 | TRBD2 | . | TRBJ2-2
TGTGCCAGTAGTACCGGACAGGGGGCGTCAAGGACTGAAGCTTTCTTT | CASSTGQGASRTEAFF | TRBV19 | TRBD1 | . | TRBJ1-1
TGTGCCAGCAGCAGTGAGGGACAGGGGGCAAAAACTTTCTTT | CASSSEGQGAKTFF | TRBV11-3 | TRBD1 | . | TRBJ1-1
TGTGCCAGCAGTGAAGCGTTGCAGGTCCTGTTTAATTCACCCCTCCACTTT | CASSEALQVLFNSPLHF | TRBV6-1 | . | once | TRBJ1-6
TGTGCCAGCTCACCACCGAGGAGGGTGGATACGCAGTATTTT | CASSPPRRVDTQYF | TRBV18 | . | . | TRBJ2-3
TGTGCCAGCAGCCGCGATCGCCGGTACAATGAGCAGTTCTTC | CASSRDRRYNEQFF | TRBV28 | . | . | TRBJ2-1
TGTGCCAGCAGGGACAGGGGGATGTACGAGCAGTACTTC | CASRDRGMYEQYF | TRBV2 | TRBD1 | few | TRBJ2-7
TGTGCCAGCAGCCTCCAACAGATTAACACCGGGGAGCTGTTTTTT | CASSLQQINTGELFF | TRBV7-6 | . | . | TRBJ2-2
TGTGCCACGACAGGGGGCTCTCTCGGAAACACCATATATTTT | CATTGGSLGNTIYF | TRBV28 | TRBD1 | . | TRBJ1-3
TGTGCCAGCAGTTGGGTGGGGACAGGCGAAGCTTTCTTT | CASSWVGTGEAFF | TRBV27 | TRBD1 | . | TRBJ1-1
TGTGCCAGCTCACCTTCTTCACGAGGACAGGGGTATGGCTACACCTTC | CASSPSSRGQGYGYTF | TRBV18 | TRBD1 | . | TRBJ1-2
TGTGCCAGCAGCTTGGCGGGGGGCGCCACCGGGGAGCTGTTTTTT | CASSLAGGATGELFF | TRBV5-4 | . | . | TRBJ2-2
TGTGCCAGCAGCCCAGGGGAGAGCAATGAGCAGTTCTTC | CASSPGESNEQFF | TRBV7-3 | . | . | TRBJ2-1
TGTGCCAGCAGCCTCCCCGGGACAGCAAAAGGCGCCTACGAGCAGTACTTC | CASSLPGTAKGAYEQYF | TRBV28 | TRBD1 | . | TRBJ2-7
TGTGCCAGCTGGGGGGTGAACACTGAAGCTTTCTTT | CASWGVNTEAFF | TRBV6-5 | . | once | TRBJ1-1
TGTGCCAGCTCACTAAGCGGTCGCACCGGGGAGCTGTTTTTT | CASSLSGRTGELFF | TRBV18 | . | . | TRBJ2-2
TGTGCCAGTACCGTAGGACAGGGGGCCAACCGACGTGGCTACACCTTC | CASTVGQGANRRGYTF | TRBV19 | TRBD1 | . | TRBJ1-2
TGTGCCAGCAGCGTAACGAGCGGGGGGCGGAGCTCCTACAATGAGCAGTTCTTC | CASSVTSGGRSSYNEQFF | TRBV9 | TRBD2 | . | TRBJ2-1
TGTGCCAGCAGCTTAGATCGGGGGGCCTCAGGTCGCTACACCTTC | CASSLDRGASGRYTF | TRBV7-2 | . | . | TRBJ1-2
TGTGCCACAGGGACAGGGTGGGGTGGCTACACCTTC | CATGTGWGGYTF | TRBV24-1 | TRBD1 | . | TRBJ1-2
TGTGCCAGCAGTGAATTTTTGGGGTTGGAGGGACTCAATGAAAAACTGTTTTTT | CASSEFLGLEGLNEKLFF | TRBV6-1 | . | . | TRBJ1-4
TGTGCCATTAAGGACAGGAGAAGCTCCTACGAGCAGTACTTC | CAIKDRRSSYEQYF | TRBV6-5 | TRBD1 | . | TRBJ2-7
TGTGCCAGCTCACCGGGATCAGGGGGGTCAGATACGCAGTATTTT | CASSPGSGGSDTQYF | TRBV18 | . | . | TRBJ2-3
TGTGCCAGCAGTGATGGGCACGGAAACTATGGCTACACCTTC | CASSDGHGNYGYTF | TRBV2 | . | . | TRBJ1-2
TGTGCCAGCAGCGCCCTTGGAGGGTGGACTGAAGCTTTCTTT | CASSALGGWTEAFF | TRBV7-2 | . | . | TRBJ1-1
TGTGCCATCAGTGAGGGGGGACAGCCGGGGAATCAGCCCCAGCATTTT | CAISEGGQPGNQPQHF | TRBV10-3 | TRBD1 | . | TRBJ1-5
TGTGCCAGCAGCGTAGGATACTCCGGGCCCAAGGGGGACTACGAGCAGTACTTC | CASSVGYSGPKGDYEQYF | TRBV9 | . | few | TRBJ2-7
TGCAGCGTTACAGTGGACTATGGCTACACCTTC | CSVTVDYGYTF | TRBV29-1 | . | . | TRBJ1-2
TGTGCCAGCCACTACTCGCAGGGTCCTGAAGCTTTCTTT | CASHYSQGPEAFF | TRBV28 | . | . | TRBJ1-1
TGCGCCAGTCTGAGCGGGAGGGACAACACCGGGGAGCTGTTTTTT | CASLSGRDNTGELFF | TRBV5-1 | TRBD2 | . | TRBJ2-2
TGTGCCAGCAGCCGCAGCTATGGCTACACCTTC | CASSRSYGYTF | TRBV6-2/TRBV6-3 | . | . | TRBJ1-2
TGTGCCAGCAGTTACTCGAAACAGAACACCGGGGAGCTGTTTTTT | CASSYSKQNTGELFF | TRBV6-2/TRBV6-3 | . | . | TRBJ2-2
TGTGCCACCAGTGATCCACAGGGAACTGAGACCCAGTACTTC | CATSDPQGTETQYF | TRBV24-1 | . | . | TRBJ2-5
TGTGCCAGCAGTACCCCCCAGGGAGGTTATGGCTACACCTTC | CASSTPQGGYGYTF | TRBV6-5 | . | . | TRBJ1-2
TGTGCCAGCTCACCGACTAGCGGCACAGATACGCAGTATTTT | CASSPTSGTDTQYF | TRBV18 | TRBD2 | . | TRBJ2-3
TGCGCCAGCAGTCAATCAAGGGGGCGAGGCAATCAGCCCCAGCATTTT | CASSQSRGRGNQPQHF | TRBV23-1 | TRBD1 | . | TRBJ1-5
TGTGCCAGCTCACCGTCGGGACTAGCGTCCCATGAGCAGTTCTTC | CASSPSGLASHEQFF | TRBV18 | TRBD2 | . | TRBJ2-1